The entry below gives a single TCR beta chain sequence along with its context. Its target is unknown. It was the approximately 130-subject validation cohort, separate from the approximately 700-subject first cohort, to which the donors belonged. The table came from immunoSEQ multiplex PCR; TCRdb's copy has only in-frame clones and leaves some out. The data contain 150,000 to 200,000 clones, more than 70% of them singletons. The source of the sample is a study of cytomegalovirus exposure and HLA in healthy donors. Study summary: The approximately 120 validation repertoires, a later analysis reported, used the same platform as the approximately 630 first-cohort repertoires. General study findings and limits: A few chains tied to CMV proved CMV antigen-specific in vitro. The tendency of first-cohort TCR clusters to co-occur in the 110 or so validation repertoires emerged from a later analysis.

CDR3 length: 15 amino acids. The trim removed 1 base at V and 2 bases at J, leaving 2 bases unmatched. Germline V lookup: CDR1 MGHRA, CDR2 YSYEKL. The TCR originated in a young woman in good health and CMV-seronegative. The chain links TRBV4-1 to TRBJ2-7, with 10 bases aligning to TRBD2. The sequenced sample was PBMCs. For the CDR3, the DNA is TGCGCCAGCAGCCAAGGGACTAGCGGAGCCTACGAGCAGTACTTC. Translation: CASSQGTSGAYEQYF.